Described below is a single T cell receptor (beta chain) sequence and its context. Its specificity is not known. The sample belongs to a study of cytomegalovirus exposure and HLA in healthy donors. General study findings and limits: Prior analysis indicated that the majority of TCR beta V segments exhibited productivity approximately 90% or approximately 30% of the time. An analysis was carried out at a later point. It showed that HLA-associated TCR beta chains were more clonally expanded than equally common non-associated chains. Later analysis placed DRB1 highest and HLA-C lowest in TCR association rates, which differed by HLA locus. Apparent HLA restriction characterized most CMV-associated TCR beta chains in a later analysis.

The PCR ran on 60 Vbeta and 13 Jbeta primers. The repertoire was sequenced with immunoSEQ multiplex PCR; TCRdb's copy has only in-frame clones and lacks some. The sample includes about 72,000 clones. Sequenced sample: PBMCs. The receptor comes from a man in his forties or fifties in good health and CMV-seronegative.

This chain's CDR3 is CASGLGGHTDTQYF. Here the CDR3 DNA reads TGTGCTAGTGGTTTGGGAGGGCACACAGATACGCAGTATTTT. V gene TRBV12-5 combines with J gene TRBJ2-3, with D perhaps matching TRBD2 (5 bases). There are 14 residues in the CDR3. With 1 base removed from V and 2 bases from J, the gap between germline ends came to 7 bases. Germline V gene data show CDR1 as LGHNT and CDR2 as FRNRAP. The full variable domain, in which reference TRBV12-5 and TRBJ2-3 provide the parts outside the CDR3, is DARVTQTPRHKVTEMGQEVTMRCQPILGHNTVFWYRQTMMQGLELLAYFRNRAPLDDSGMPKDRFSAEMPDATLATLKIQPSEPRDSAVYFCASGLGGHTDTQYFGPGTRLTVL.